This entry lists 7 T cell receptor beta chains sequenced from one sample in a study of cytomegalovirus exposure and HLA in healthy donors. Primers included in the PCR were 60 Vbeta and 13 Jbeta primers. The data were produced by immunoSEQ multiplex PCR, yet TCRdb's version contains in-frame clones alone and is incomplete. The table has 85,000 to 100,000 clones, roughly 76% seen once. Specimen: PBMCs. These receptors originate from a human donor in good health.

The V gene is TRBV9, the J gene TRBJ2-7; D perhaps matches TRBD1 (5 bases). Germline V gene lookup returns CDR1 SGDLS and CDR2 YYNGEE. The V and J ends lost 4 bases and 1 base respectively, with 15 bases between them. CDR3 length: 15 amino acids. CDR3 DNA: TGTGCCAGCAGCCCTAGGGGCCGTGAGTCCTACGAGCAGTACTTC. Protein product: CASSPRGRESYEQYF.

CDR3 region: CASSPGQDGYGYTF. In nucleotides, the CDR3 is TGTGCCAGCAGCCCGGGACAAGACGGCTATGGCTACACCTTC. The V and J genes are TRBV5-6 and TRBJ1-2; a possible D gene is TRBD1 (6 bases). The V end was cut by 4 bases, the J end by 4 bases, with 14 bases between. The CDR3 contains 14 residues. The V gene's germline CDR1 is SGHDT and CDR2 YYEEEE. The variable domain in full, completed from reference TRBV5-6 and TRBJ1-2, reads DAGVTQSPTHLIKTRGQQVTLRCSPKSGHDTVSWYQQALGQGPQFIFQYYEEEERQRGNFPDRFSGHQFPNYSSELNVNALLLGDSALYLCASSPGQDGYGYTFGSGTRLTVV.

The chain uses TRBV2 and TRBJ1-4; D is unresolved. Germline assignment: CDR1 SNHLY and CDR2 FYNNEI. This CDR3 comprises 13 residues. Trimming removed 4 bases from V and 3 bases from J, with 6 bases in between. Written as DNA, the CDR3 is TGTGCCAGCAGTGCGGGAGCTAATGAAAAACTGTTTTTT. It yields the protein CASSAGANEKLFF.

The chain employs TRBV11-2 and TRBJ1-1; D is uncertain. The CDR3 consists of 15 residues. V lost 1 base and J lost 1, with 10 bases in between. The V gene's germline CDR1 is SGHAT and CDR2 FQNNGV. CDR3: CASSLGYRGNTEAFF. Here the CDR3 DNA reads TGTGCCAGCAGCTTAGGTTACCGGGGGAACACTGAAGCTTTCTTT.

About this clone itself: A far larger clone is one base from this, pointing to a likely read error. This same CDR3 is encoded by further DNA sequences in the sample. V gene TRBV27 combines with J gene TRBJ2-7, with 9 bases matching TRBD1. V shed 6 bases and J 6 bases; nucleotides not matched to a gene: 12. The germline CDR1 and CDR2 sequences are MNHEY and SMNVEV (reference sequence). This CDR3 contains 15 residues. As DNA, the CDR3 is TGTGCCAGCAGCTTTTTATTCGGACAGGGGAGCGAGCAGTACTTC. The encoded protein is CASSFLFGQGSEQYF.

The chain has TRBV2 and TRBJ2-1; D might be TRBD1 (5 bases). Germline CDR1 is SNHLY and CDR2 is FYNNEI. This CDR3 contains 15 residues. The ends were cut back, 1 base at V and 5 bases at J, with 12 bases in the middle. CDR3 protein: CASSEERQGNNEQFF. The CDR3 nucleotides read TGTGCCAGCAGTGAAGAAAGGCAGGGTAACAATGAGCAGTTCTTC.

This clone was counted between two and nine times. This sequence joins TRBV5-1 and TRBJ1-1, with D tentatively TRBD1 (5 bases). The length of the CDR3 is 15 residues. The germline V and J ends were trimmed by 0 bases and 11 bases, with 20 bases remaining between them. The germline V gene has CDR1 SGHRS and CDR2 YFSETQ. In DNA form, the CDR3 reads TGCGCCAGCAGCTTGGAAGACGCCAGGGTTTCTGGGGCTTTCTTT. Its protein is CASSLEDARVSGAFF.